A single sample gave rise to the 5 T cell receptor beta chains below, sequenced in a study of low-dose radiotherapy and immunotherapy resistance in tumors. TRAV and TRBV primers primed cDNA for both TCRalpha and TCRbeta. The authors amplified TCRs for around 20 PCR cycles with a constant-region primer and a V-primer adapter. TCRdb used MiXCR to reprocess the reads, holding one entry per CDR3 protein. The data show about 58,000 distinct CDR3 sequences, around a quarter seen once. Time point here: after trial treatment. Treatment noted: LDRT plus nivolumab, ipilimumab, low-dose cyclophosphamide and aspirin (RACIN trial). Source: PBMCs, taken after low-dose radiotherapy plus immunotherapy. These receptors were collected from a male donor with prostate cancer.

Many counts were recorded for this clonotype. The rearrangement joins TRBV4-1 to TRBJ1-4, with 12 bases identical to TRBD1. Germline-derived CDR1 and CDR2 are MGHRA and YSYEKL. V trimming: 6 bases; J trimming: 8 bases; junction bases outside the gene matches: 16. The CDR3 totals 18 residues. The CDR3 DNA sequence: TGCGCCAGCAGTCTCTCGGGACAGGGGGCCCGGCGGGACGAAAAACTGTTTTTT. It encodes CASSLSGQGARRDEKLFF.

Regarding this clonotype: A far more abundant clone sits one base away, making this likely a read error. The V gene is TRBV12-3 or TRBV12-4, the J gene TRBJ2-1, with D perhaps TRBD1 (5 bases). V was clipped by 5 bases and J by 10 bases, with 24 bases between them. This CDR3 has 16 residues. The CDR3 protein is CASSPVPGWGRYEQFF. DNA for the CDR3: TGTGCCAGCAGTCCAGTGCCCGGGTGGGGCCGCTACGAGCAGTTCTTC.

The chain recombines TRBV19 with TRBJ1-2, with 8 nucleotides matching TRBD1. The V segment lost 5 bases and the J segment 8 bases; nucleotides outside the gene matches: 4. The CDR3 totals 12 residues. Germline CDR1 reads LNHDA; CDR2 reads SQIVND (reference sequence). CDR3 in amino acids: CASSWTGMGYTF. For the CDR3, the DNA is TGTGCCAGTAGTTGGACAGGGATGGGCTACACCTTC.

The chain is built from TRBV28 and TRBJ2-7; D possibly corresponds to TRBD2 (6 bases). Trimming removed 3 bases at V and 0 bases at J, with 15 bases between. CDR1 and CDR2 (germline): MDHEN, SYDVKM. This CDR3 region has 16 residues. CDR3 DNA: TGTGCCAGCAGTTTGTCTGGTGCGGGGTTCTCCTACGAGCAGTACTTC. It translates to CASSLSGAGFSYEQYF.

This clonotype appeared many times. Written as DNA, the CDR3 is TGTGCCAGCAGTGATAGCGGGATTAGCACAGATACGCAGTATTTT. This codes for CASSDSGISTDTQYF. This sequence joins TRBV25-1 and TRBJ2-3; 8 bases align to TRBD2. From germline, CDR1 is MGHDK and CDR2 SYGVNS. J lost 0 bases, V lost 3 bases, and 2 bases had no gene match. The CDR3 totals 15 residues. The whole variable domain, remainder taken from reference TRBV25-1 and TRBJ2-3, is EADIYQTPRYLVIGTGKKITLECSQTMGHDKMYWYQQDPGMELHLIHYSYGVNSTEKGDLSSESTVSRIRTEHFPLTLESARPSHTSQYLCASSDSGISTDTQYFGPGTRLTVL.